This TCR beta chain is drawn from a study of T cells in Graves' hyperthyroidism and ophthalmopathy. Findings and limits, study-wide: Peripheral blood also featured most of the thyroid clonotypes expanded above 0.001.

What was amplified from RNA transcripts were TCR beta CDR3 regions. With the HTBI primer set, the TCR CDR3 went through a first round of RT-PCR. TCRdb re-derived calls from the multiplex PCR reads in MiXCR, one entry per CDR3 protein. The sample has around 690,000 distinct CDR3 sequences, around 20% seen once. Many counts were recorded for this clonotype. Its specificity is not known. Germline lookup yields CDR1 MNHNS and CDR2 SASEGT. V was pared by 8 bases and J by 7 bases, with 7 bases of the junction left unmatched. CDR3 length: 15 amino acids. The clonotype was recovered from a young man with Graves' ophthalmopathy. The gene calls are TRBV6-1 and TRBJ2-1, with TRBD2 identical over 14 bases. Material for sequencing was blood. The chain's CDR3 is CASGLTSGRENEQFF. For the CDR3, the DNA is TGTGCCAGCGGACTGACTAGCGGGAGGGAAAATGAGCAGTTCTTC.